Reported below is one T cell receptor (beta chain). No antigen is known for it. These data originate in a study of cytomegalovirus exposure and HLA in healthy donors (dated by TCRdb to about 2017). Some background on the complete study: An earlier analysis of about 530 of the donors reported 276 Gb of sequence data and 117 million unique TCR beta sequences obtained from roughly 170 million T cells. An early release covering over 500 HLA-typed donors comprised 300 to 350 gigabases of sequencing data and around 80 million unique TCR sequences. The genetic ancestry cluster associated with self-reported Caucasian donors included over 65% of the 398 genotyped donors. The study was designed to test whether signatures of past pathogen exposure could be identified by cataloging public T cell receptors. The study used immunosequencing to profile the T cell repertoires of approximately 640 subjects and linked those repertoires to cytomegalovirus serostatus. Along with the approximately 650-subject first cohort, a separate validation cohort of around 120 different subjects was used. To predict cytomegalovirus infection status, the study brought together high-throughput TCR immunosequencing, statistical association of individual TCRs with disease status, and machine learning. A later analysis re-analyzed previously published TCR beta repertoires from roughly 630 donors and added high-resolution HLA genotyping to study TCR occurrence patterns. In the later analysis, no new phenotypic data were used to find candidate immune exposures; instead, reliance was placed on TCR beta sequences and their occurrence across donors. An earlier analysis of a few hundred of the donors applied high-throughput TCR beta sequencing to assess whether each TCR beta V gene segment acted as functional or pseudogenic. Alongside the repertoire data, information on donor age, sex, ethnicity and CMV serostatus was compiled. A later genetic analysis used genome-wide SNP genotypes for 398 of the 666 donors, treating that subset as a discovery cohort. Every discovery cohort repertoire had been produced on one sequencing platform. Both class I and class II loci were covered by HLA typing, at four-digit resolution. Typing coverage differed by locus: A, B, C, DRB1 and DQB1 were typed in roughly 629-640 donors, DQA1 in about 500, DPA1 in some 570, and DPB1 in around 490. Because of strong linkage in the cohort, 5 or 6 DR-DQ haplotypes were treated as single units for association and clustering. Among around 400 genotyped donors of the cohort, an average of roughly 240,000 unique TCR beta nucleotide sequences were sequenced per donor, around 18% of them non-productive. What the research found in general, with its limitations: Across donors, most TCR sequences were observed very rarely, whereas some public TCRs were present in many individuals. HLA typing was unavailable for some donors at each locus, so association tests used only the typed subset. A later analysis found that TCR association rates varied across HLA loci, with DRB1 alleles showing the most associated TCRs and HLA-C alleles the fewest. A cluster of highly shared sequence variants was judged likely to represent a technical artifact of the sequencing pipeline. A later genetic analysis associated a missense DCLRE1C variant with V-gene and J-gene trimming of TCR beta chains, and an independent cohort replicated the association. The cohort was sequenced for TCR beta chains only, and without alpha or paired-chain data the features that could be detected were limited. When HLA alleles, especially DR and DQ, strongly co-occurred, attributing TCR associations to individual alleles was difficult. Cytomegalovirus status was reported to be diagnosed by the classifier with high specificity and sensitivity in both the original and validation cohorts. Because the 87-base-pair reads could not distinguish some IMGT-functional V segments, including TRBV6-2 and TRBV6-3, those segments were excluded. Compared with equally common non-associated chains, HLA-associated TCR beta chains in a later analysis were more clonally expanded and had lower generation probabilities. A later analysis reported that several top co-occurrence clusters appeared linked to parvovirus B19, influenza, CMV and Epstein-Barr virus. Specific HLA alleles were associated with more than 15,000 TCR beta sequences at a false discovery rate of 0.05 in a later analysis. According to the authors, the approach could potentially be generalized to other disease states and immunological phenotypes. Sequencing depth was assumed to be roughly uniform across donors in the presence/absence analyses, though that assumption may not hold. In vitro tests confirmed that a few of the cytomegalovirus-associated TCR beta chains recognize cytomegalovirus antigens. Correlated functional status among segregating V segments might be attributable to linkage disequilibrium, but an unknown experimental factor could not be ruled out. Broadly in line with IMGT annotations, most TCR beta V segments showed up in productive rearrangements about 87% or about 30% of the time in an earlier analysis of 587 of the donors. Most CMV-associated TCR beta chains appeared to be HLA-restricted in a later analysis, and the HLA associations seemed to be driven largely by CMV exposure. The only immune exposure information available for the cohort was CMV serostatus. Because counts were too low, seventeen rarely observed V segments, including chromosome 9 orphons, were left out of the earlier analysis of approximately 580 of the donors. According to a later genetic analysis, donors in an Asian-associated ancestry cluster had fewer N-insertions in productive TCRs than the approximately 700-donor mean. A further reported finding was that TCR beta sequences accurately predicted the HLA-A and HLA-B alleles for most subjects in the first cohort. A total of 164 TCR beta chains were listed by the study as associated with cytomegalovirus.

Libraries were prepared through the immunoSEQ multiplex PCR assay. For the multiplex PCR, a mixture combining 60 forward primers for TCR Vbeta segments and 13 reverse primers for TCR Jbeta segments was used. A multiplex PCR assay on genomic DNA amplified the CDR3 region of rearranged TCR beta genes. Amplified TCR beta libraries were sequenced as 87-base-pair reads on the Illumina HiSeq System. The authors' pipeline ran thus. Across the 600 to 700 repertoires, a later analysis counted approximately 83 million unique TCR beta chains, roughly 11 million of which were shared by at least two donors. Raw reads were error-corrected and collapsed into unique sequences with a nearest-neighbor algorithm that merged closely related sequences to remove PCR and sequencing errors. To assign V, D and J gene segments, CDR3 sequences were aligned to IMGT reference sequences. For a sequence to be retained, a match of at least six nucleotides to both a V gene segment and a J gene segment was required. Rearrangements were classified as productive when the CDR3 lacked stop codons and remained in frame with V and J, and all other rearrangements were classified as non-productive. Following IMGT convention, CDR3 was defined as the stretch from the second conserved V-encoded cysteine to the conserved J-encoded phenylalanine. The earlier analysis of roughly 590 of the donors excluded sequences that lacked an unambiguous match to a single V gene segment. An earlier analysis of around 600 of the donors classified V segments as functional when productive rearrangements were above 56.7% and as segregating when the standard deviation between donors was above 5%. A statistical classification framework was built for diagnosing cytomegalovirus status from the catalog of TCR beta chain sequences. In a later analysis, V and J genes were assigned by comparing TCR nucleotide sequences against IMGT/GENE-DB human TR gene sequences. A later analysis assigned CDR3 sequences and most-parsimonious VDJ recombination scenarios with the TCRdist pipeline. In a later analysis, each TCR beta chain was defined by its CDR3 amino acid sequence together with its V-gene family, and reads without a unique V-gene family were excluded. As a way to deal with suspected cross-contamination and a sequencing artifact, a later analysis dropped hundreds of nucleotide sequences that were highly shared and had low generation probability. In a later analysis, a clonal expansion index was calculated for each public chain from normalized within-repertoire ranks of inferred template counts. In a later analysis, generation probabilities were computed using a VDJ recombination model fitted to out-of-frame rearrangements, and the results were checked against IGoR. Hypergeometric tests were used in a later analysis to score TCR-TCR, TCR-HLA and TCR-CMV co-occurrence, with a repertoire-size bias correction applied to the TCR pairs. To estimate false discovery rates, a later analysis permuted the HLA or CMV assignments 20 times. In a later analysis, co-occurring TCRs were grouped with DBSCAN, and TCRdist sequence similarity was added when clustering was performed within HLA-allele-positive subsets. Co-occurrence clustering excluded repertoires with fewer than 30,000 or more than 120,000 public chains, plus five with anomalous nucleotide sharing. Sourced from immuneACCESS, this table was stored by TCRdb with only in-frame sequences that have V and J called. A share of the clones is absent; for the studies checked, an unresolved V gene accounts for under half, and the remainder has no known explanation. V, J and clone size were drawn from that table, and D and trimming were deduced from the DNA. The table of this sample itemizes 70,000 to 80,000 clones. Of the sample, under 3% falls within the top ten clones.

In total, roughly 710 healthy bone marrow donors made up the cohort. At the time of sampling, every cohort member was nominally healthy, though immune exposures that went unrecorded were likely present. The donor was CMV seronegative and belonged to the group of around 400 seronegative cohort members. Each donor provided a peripheral blood sample, and peripheral blood mononuclear cells were used for TCR beta sequencing. The Qiagen DNeasy Blood Extraction Kit was used to extract genomic DNA from the blood cell samples. From cysteine to phenylalanine, the CDR3 is 15 amino acids long. Just the 45-base CDR3 DNA is kept, in frame starting at base 1. The germline V end is reduced by 2 bases and the J end by 4 bases; junction bases left unmatched: 6. According to the germline V gene, CDR1 reads MNHEY and CDR2 reads SVGAGI.

The chain is assembled from TRBV6-5 and TRBJ2-5, with 8 middle bases fitting TRBD1. Source material: PBMCs. The clonotype was recovered from a man in his forties in good health and CMV-seronegative. The sequenced DNA: TGTGCCAGCAGTTACGAGACAGGGGTGGTAGAGACCCAGTACTTC. This sequence encodes CASSYETGVVETQYF.